The 12 T cell receptor beta chains below all came from one sample that was sequenced in a study of blood T cell repertoires in COVID-19. Generated by immunoSEQ multiplex PCR, the TCRdb table keeps only in-frame clones and is missing some. The table has fewer than 350,000 clones, about 85% seen once. The specimen was PBMCs or T cells enriched from blood (not recorded which). The receptor source for this set is a woman aged 45 to 65 who had recovered from COVID-19.

This chain uses TRBV6-5 with TRBJ2-5, with a tentative D call TRBD2 (7 bases). V was trimmed by 4 bases and J by 3 bases, leaving 15 bases between them. The CDR3 is 15 residues long. Germline CDR1 is MNHEY and CDR2 is SVGAGI. In DNA, the CDR3 is TGTGCCAGCAGTTCCGCGGGGGCCGGGAAAGAGACCCAGTACTTC. It codes for CASSSAGAGKETQYF.

This chain joins TRBV6-5 and TRBJ1-1, with 7 bases matching TRBD1. Germline V gene lookup returns CDR1 MNHEY and CDR2 SVGAGI. Trimming cost V 2 bases and J 3 bases; bases outside gene matches: 3. CDR3 length: 14 residues. As DNA, the CDR3 is TGTGCCAGCAGTTACCACGACAGGGACACTGAAGCTTTCTTT. Protein sequence: CASSYHDRDTEAFF.

The chain employs TRBV2 and TRBJ2-1; 11 bases align to TRBD2. Germline V gene lookup returns CDR1 SNHLY and CDR2 FYNNEI. This CDR3 is built from 14 residues. Trimming cost V 7 bases and J 7 bases; bases outside gene matches: 6. Written as DNA, the CDR3 is TGTGCCAGCACCCTACTAGCGGGGGTAAATGAGCAGTTCTTC. Its translation: CASTLLAGVNEQFF.

The chain has TRBV19 and TRBJ1-2; weak D call: TRBD1 (5 bases). The CDR3 contains 15 residues. Germline V gene sequence: CDR1 LNHDA, CDR2 SQIVND (reference sequence). The germline V and J ends were trimmed by 4 bases and 7 bases, with 19 bases remaining between them. The CDR3 loop is CASSTSHRMKVGYTF. The CDR3 DNA reads as TGTGCCAGTAGTACCTCGCACAGGATGAAAGTTGGCTACACCTTC.

This clone was counted a single time. The chain uses TRBV3-1 (or the pseudogene TRBV3-2) and TRBJ2-1, with 7 nucleotides matching TRBD2. Looked up from germline, CDR1 is LGHDT and CDR2 is YNNKEL (reference sequence). V was pared by 4 bases and J by 5 bases, with 8 bases of the junction left unmatched. The CDR3 sequence is 15 residues long. CDR3 amino acids: CASSRAGRLNNEQFF. The DNA of the CDR3 is TGTGCCAGCAGCCGAGCGGGACGCCTTAACAATGAGCAGTTCTTC.

V usage is TRBV6-5 and J usage is TRBJ2-3; D is unresolved. The CDR3 is 14 amino acids. The V and J ends lost 7 bases and 4 bases respectively, with 15 bases between them. Germline CDR1 is MNHEY and CDR2 is SVGAGI. Here the CDR3 DNA reads TGTGCCAGCAACCCAAGCCATTCGTCAGATACGCAGTATTTT. Translated: CASNPSHSSDTQYF.

Notes on this clone: Other DNA sequences in this specimen translate into the identical CDR3. The chain links TRBV12-3 or TRBV12-4 to TRBJ1-2; the D gene is possibly TRBD1 (5 bases). The V and J ends lost 6 bases and 4 bases respectively, with 9 bases between them. CDR3 length equals 12 residues. CDR3 sequence: CASSPQGYGYTF. The CDR3 DNA reads as TGTGCCAGCAGCCCGCAGGGCTATGGCTACACCTTC.

The rearrangement joins TRBV28 to TRBJ1-5; possible D gene TRBD1, 6 bases. Trimming pared 7 bases from V and 9 bases from J, leaving 13 bases between. The CDR3 is 12 residues long. Germline V lookup: CDR1 MDHEN, CDR2 SYDVKM. CDR3 DNA sequence: TGTGCCAGCATTACAGGGTCGCGGCCCCAGCATTTT. It encodes CASITGSRPQHF.

This clone was seen a handful of times. V usage is TRBV4-3 and J usage is TRBJ1-1; D gene unclear. From germline, CDR1 is LGHNA and CDR2 YSLEER. Trimming removed 0 bases from V and 3 bases from J, with 8 bases in between. This CDR3 contains 14 residues. CDR3 DNA sequence: TGCGCCAGCAGCCAAGATTTTACGGACACTGAAGCTTTCTTT. As protein: CASSQDFTDTEAFF.

This clone was seen just once. This sequence joins TRBV6-1 and TRBJ1-6, with 7 positions matching TRBD1. Germline CDR1 and CDR2: MNHNS and SASEGT. This CDR3 comprises 15 residues. J gave up 10 bases and V 3 bases, and 9 bases lay outside the gene matches. DNA of the CDR3: TGTGCCAGCAGTGACCCCCGGGGACAGAAGTCACCCCTCCACTTT. Encoded protein: CASSDPRGQKSPLHF.

The rearrangement uses TRBV6-5 and TRBJ2-5, with TRBD1 identical over 8 bases. The trim removed 4 bases at V and 4 bases at J, leaving 8 bases unmatched. Germline V gene sequence: CDR1 MNHEY, CDR2 SVGAGI. There are 15 residues in the CDR3. In DNA, the CDR3 is TGTGCCAGCAGTTCAGGGGGCGCCGAGCTAGAGACCCAGTACTTC. It specifies CASSSGGAELETQYF.

The genes are TRBV29-1 and TRBJ1-2; perhaps TRBD1 as D (6 bases). The CDR3 loop spans 12 amino acids. The germline V gene encodes CDR1 SQVTM and CDR2 ANQGSEA. With 2 bases removed from V and 5 bases from J, the gap between germline ends came to 9 bases. The CDR3 DNA is TGCAGCGTTGAAAGGGGGGGTTATGGCTACACCTTC. It translates to CSVERGGYGYTF. Looking up the rest from reference TRBV29-1 and TRBJ1-2 gives the full variable domain: SAVISQKPSRDICQRGTSLTIQCQVDSQVTMMFWYRQQPGQSLTLIATANQGSEATYESGFVIDKFPISRPNLTFSTLTVSNMSPEDSSIYLCSVERGGYGYTFGSGTRLTVV.